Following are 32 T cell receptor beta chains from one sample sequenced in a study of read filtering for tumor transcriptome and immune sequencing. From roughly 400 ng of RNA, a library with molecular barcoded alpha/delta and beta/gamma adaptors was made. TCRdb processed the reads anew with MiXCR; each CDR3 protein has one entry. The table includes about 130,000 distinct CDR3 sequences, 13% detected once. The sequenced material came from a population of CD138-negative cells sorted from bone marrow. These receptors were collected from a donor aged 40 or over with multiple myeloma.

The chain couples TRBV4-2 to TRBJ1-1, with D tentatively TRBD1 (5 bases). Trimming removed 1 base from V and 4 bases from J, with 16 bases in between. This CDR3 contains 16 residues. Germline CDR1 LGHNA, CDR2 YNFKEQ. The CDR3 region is CASSQVPTGVSTEAFF. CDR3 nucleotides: TGTGCCAGCAGCCAAGTTCCGACGGGGGTCAGCACTGAAGCTTTCTTT.

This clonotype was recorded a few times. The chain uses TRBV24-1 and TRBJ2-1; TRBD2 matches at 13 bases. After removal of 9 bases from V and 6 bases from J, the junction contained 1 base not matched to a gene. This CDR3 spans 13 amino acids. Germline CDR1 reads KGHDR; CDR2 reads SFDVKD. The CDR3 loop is CATGLAGVNEQFF. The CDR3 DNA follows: TGTGCCACCGGACTAGCGGGGGTCAATGAGCAGTTCTTC.

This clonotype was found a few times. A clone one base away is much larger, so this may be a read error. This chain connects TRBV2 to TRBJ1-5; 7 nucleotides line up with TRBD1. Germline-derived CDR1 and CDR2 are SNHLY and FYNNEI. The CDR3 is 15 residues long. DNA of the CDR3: TGTGCCGGCAGGCGACAGGGCGATGGCAATCAGCCCCAGCATTTT. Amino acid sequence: CAGRRQGDGNQPQHF. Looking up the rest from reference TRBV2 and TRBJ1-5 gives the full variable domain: EPEVTQTPSHQVTQMGQEVILRCVPISNHLYFYWYRQILGQKVEFLVSFYNNEISEKSEIFDDQFSVERPDGSNFTLKIRSTKLEDSAMYFCAGRRQGDGNQPQHFGDGTRLSIL.

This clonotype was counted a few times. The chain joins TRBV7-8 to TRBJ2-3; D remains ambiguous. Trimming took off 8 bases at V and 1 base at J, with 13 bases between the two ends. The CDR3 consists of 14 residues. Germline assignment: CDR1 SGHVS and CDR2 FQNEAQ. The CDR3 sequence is CASGLSLGTDTQYF. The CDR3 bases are TGTGCCAGCGGGCTTTCACTGGGCACAGATACGCAGTATTTT.

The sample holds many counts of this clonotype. This CDR3 reads CSVAGGTGANVLTF. As DNA, the CDR3 is TGCAGCGTTGCCGGGGGCACTGGGGCCAACGTCCTGACTTTC. The chain employs TRBV29-1 and TRBJ2-6; TRBD1 or TRBD2 may be the D gene (6 bases each). CDR1 is SQVTM, CDR2 ANQGSEA, per germline. V was pared by 4 bases and J by 2 bases, with 9 bases between. The CDR3 runs 14 residues.

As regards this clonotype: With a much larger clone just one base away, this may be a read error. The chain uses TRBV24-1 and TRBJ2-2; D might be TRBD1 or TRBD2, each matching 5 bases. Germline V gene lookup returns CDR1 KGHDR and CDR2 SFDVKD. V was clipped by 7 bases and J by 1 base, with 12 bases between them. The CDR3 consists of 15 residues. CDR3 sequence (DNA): TGTGCCACCAGCCCAGGGAGCCTGAACACCGGGGAGCTGTTTTTT. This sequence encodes CATSPGSLNTGELFF.

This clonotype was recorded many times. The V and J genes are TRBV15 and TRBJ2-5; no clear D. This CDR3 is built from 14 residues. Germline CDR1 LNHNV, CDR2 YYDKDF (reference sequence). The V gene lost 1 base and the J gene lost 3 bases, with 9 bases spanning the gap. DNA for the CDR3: TGTGCCACCAGCAGAGTTGACGGCGAAGAGACCCAGTACTTC. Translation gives CATSRVDGEETQYF.

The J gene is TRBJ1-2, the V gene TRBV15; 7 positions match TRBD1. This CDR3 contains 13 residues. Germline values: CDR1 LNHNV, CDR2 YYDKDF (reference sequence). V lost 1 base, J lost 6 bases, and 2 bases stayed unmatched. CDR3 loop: CATSRAGGDGYTF. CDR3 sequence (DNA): TGTGCCACCAGCAGAGCAGGGGGAGATGGCTACACCTTC. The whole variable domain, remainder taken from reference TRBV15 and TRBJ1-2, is DAMVIQNPRYQVTQFGKPVTLSCSQTLNHNVMYWYQQKSSQAPKLLFHYYDKDFNNEADTPDNFQSRRPNTSFCFLDIRSPGLGDTAMYLCATSRAGGDGYTFGSGTRLTVV.

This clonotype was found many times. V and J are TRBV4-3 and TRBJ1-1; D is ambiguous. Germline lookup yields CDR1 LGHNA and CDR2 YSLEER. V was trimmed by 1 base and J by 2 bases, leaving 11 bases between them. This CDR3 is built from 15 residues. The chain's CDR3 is CASSQGLGLNTEAFF. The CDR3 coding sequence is TGCGCCAGCAGCCAAGGCCTTGGTTTAAACACTGAAGCTTTCTTT.

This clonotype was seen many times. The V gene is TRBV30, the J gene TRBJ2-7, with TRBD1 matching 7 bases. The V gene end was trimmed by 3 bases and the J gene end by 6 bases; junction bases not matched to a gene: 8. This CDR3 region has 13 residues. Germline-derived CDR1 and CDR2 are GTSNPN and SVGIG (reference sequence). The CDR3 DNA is TGTGCCTGGAGCTTCGACAGGGACGGCGAGCAGTACTTC. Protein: CAWSFDRDGEQYF.

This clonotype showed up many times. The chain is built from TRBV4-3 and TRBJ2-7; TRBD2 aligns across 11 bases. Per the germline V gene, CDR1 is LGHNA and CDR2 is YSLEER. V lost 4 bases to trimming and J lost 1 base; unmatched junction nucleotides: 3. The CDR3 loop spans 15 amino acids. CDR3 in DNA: TGCGCCAGCAGCCCCAGACTAGCGGGATCCTACGAGCAGTACTTC. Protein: CASSPRLAGSYEQYF.

CDR3 DNA: TGCGCCAGCAGCTTGGCACGTCCCGTGGGCACTGAAGCTTTCTTT. Protein product: CASSLARPVGTEAFF. The rearrangement links TRBV5-1 to TRBJ1-1; D unclear. Trimming left V 0 bases short and J 4 bases short, with 13 bases between. Germline CDR1 is SGHRS and CDR2 is YFSETQ. The CDR3 runs 15 residues.

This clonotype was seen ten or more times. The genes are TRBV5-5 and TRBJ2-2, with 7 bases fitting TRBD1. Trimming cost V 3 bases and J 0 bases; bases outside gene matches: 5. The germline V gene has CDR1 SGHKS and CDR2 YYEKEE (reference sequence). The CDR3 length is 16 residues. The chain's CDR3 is CASSSTGESNTGELFF. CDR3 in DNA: TGTGCCAGCAGCTCCACAGGGGAATCGAACACCGGGGAGCTGTTTTTT. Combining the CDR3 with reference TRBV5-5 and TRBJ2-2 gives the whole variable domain DAGVTQSPTHLIKTRGQQVTLRCSPISGHKSVSWYQQVLGQGPQFIFQYYEKEERGRGNFPDRFSARQFPNYSSELNVNALLLGDSALYLCASSSTGESNTGELFFGEGSRLTVL.

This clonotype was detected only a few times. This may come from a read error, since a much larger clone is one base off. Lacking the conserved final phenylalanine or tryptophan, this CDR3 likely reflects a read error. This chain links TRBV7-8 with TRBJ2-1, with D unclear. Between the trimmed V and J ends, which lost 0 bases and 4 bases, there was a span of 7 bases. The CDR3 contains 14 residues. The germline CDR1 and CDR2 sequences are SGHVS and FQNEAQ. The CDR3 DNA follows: TGTGCCAGCAGCTTAGCGGGCCGGTACAATGAGCAGTTCCTC. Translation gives CASSLAGRYNEQFL.

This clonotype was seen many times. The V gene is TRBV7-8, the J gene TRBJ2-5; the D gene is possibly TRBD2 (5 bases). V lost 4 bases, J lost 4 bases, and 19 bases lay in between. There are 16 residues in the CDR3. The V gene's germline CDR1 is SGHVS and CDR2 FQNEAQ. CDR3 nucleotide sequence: TGTGCCAGCAGCTCCCGCTCTAGCCTTTCTCGAGAGACCCAGTACTTC. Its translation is CASSSRSSLSRETQYF.

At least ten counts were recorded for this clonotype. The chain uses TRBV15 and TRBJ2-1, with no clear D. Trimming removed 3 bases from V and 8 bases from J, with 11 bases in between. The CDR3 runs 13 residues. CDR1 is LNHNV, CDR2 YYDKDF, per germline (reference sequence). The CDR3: CATSSLHGDEQFF. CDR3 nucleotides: TGTGCCACCAGCAGCCTCCATGGGGATGAGCAGTTCTTC.

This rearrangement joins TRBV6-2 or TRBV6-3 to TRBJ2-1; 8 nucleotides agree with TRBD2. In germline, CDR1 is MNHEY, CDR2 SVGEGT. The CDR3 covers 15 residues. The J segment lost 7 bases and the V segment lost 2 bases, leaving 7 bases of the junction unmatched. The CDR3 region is CASSYMRLARNEQFF. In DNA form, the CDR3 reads TGTGCCAGCAGTTACATGCGACTAGCGAGGAATGAGCAGTTCTTC.

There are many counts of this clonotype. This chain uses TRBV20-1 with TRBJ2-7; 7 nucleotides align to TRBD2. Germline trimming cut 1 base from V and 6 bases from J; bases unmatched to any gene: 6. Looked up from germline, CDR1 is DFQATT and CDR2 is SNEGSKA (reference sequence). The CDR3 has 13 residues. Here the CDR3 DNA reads TGCAGTGCTAGAGTGGCTAGCGGCAGCGAGCAGTACTTC. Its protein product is CSARVASGSEQYF.

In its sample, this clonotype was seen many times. CDR3 residues: CASRDPTYEQYF. The CDR3 nucleotides read TGTGCCAGCAGGGACCCTACCTACGAGCAGTACTTC. The chain joins TRBV6-5 to TRBJ2-7; D gene uncertain. Germline V lookup: CDR1 MNHEY, CDR2 SVGAGI. This CDR3 comprises 12 residues. V lost 6 bases, J lost 2 bases, and 8 bases lay in between.

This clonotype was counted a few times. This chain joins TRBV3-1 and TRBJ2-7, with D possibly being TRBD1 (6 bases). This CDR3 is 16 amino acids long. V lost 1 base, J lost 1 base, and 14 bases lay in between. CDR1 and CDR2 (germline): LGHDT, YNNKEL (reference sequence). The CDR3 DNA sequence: TGTGCCAGCAGCCAAGGGGCAGGGGCGAGGTCCTACGAGCAGTACTTC. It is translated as CASSQGAGARSYEQYF.

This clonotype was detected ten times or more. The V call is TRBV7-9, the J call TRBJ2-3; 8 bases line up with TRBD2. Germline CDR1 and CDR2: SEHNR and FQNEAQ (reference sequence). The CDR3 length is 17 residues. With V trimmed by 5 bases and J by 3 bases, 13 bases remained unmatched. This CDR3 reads CASSPRTSGSMTDTQYF. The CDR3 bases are TGTGCCAGCAGCCCGCGCACTAGCGGTTCCATGACAGATACGCAGTATTTT.

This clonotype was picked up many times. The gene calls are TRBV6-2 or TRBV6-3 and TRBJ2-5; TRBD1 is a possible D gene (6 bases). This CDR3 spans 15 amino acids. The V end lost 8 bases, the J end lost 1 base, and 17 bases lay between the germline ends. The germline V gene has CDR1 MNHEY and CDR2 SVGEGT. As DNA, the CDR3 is TGTGCCAGCCTCCCAGACAGGTTGGGCCAAGAGACCCAGTACTTC. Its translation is CASLPDRLGQETQYF.

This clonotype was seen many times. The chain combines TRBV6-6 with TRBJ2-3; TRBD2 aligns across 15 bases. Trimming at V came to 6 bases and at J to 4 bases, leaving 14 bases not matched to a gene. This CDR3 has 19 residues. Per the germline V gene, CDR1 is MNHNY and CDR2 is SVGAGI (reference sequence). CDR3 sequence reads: CASSLGLAGGSGKADTQYF. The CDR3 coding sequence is TGTGCCAGCAGCCTAGGACTAGCGGGAGGGTCGGGCAAGGCAGATACGCAGTATTTT.

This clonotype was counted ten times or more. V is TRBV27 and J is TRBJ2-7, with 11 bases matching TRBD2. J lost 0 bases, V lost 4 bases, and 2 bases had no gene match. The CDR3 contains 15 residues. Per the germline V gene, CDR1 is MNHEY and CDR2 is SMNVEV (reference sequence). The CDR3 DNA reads TGTGCCAGCAGTTCGGGACTAGCGGCCTCCTACGAGCAGTACTTC. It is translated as CASSSGLAASYEQYF.

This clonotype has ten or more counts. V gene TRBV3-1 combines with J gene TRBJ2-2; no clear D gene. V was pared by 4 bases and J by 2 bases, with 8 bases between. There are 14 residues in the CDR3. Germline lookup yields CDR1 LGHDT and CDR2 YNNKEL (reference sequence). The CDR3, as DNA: TGTGCCAGCAGCCTCGACACCAACACCGGGGAGCTGTTTTTT. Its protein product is CASSLDTNTGELFF.

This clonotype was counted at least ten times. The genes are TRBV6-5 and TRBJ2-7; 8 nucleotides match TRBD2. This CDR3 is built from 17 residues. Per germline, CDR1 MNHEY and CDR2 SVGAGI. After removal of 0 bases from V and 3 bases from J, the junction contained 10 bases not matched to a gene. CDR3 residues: CASSYSPSGSRIYEQYF. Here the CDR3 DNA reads TGTGCCAGCAGTTACTCGCCTAGCGGGTCTCGGATCTACGAGCAGTACTTC.

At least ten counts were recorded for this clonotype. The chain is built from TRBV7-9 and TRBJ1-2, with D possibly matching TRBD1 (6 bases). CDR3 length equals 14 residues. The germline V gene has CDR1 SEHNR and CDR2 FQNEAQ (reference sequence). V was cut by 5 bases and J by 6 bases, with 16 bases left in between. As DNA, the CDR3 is TGTGCCAGCAGCCGTACAGGGAAAAGGAATGGCTACACCTTC. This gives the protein CASSRTGKRNGYTF. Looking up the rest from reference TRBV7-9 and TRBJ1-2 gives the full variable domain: DTGVSQNPRHKITKRGQNVTFRCDPISEHNRLYWYRQTLGQGPEFLTYFQNEAQLEKSRLLSDRFSAERPKGSFSTLEIQRTEQGDSAMYLCASSRTGKRNGYTFGSGTRLTVV.

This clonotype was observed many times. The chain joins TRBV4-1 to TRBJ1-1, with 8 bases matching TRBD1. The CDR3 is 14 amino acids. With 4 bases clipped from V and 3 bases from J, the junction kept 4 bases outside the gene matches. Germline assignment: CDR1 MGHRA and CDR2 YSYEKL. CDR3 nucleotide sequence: TGCGCCAGCAGCCCCTACAGGGGGGACACTGAAGCTTTCTTT. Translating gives CASSPYRGDTEAFF.

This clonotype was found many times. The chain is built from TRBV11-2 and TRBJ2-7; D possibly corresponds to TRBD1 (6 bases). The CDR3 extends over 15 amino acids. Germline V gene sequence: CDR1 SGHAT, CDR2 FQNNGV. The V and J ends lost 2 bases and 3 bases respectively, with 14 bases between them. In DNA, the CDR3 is TGTGCCAGCAGCTTAACTGGACAGACGATCTACGAGCAGTACTTC. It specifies CASSLTGQTIYEQYF. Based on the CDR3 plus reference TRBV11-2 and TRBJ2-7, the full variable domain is EAGVAQSPRYKIIEKRQSVAFWCNPISGHATLYWYQQILGQGPKLLIQFQNNGVVDDSQLPKDRFSAERLKGVDSTLKIQPAKLEDSAVYLCASSLTGQTIYEQYFGPGTRLTVT.

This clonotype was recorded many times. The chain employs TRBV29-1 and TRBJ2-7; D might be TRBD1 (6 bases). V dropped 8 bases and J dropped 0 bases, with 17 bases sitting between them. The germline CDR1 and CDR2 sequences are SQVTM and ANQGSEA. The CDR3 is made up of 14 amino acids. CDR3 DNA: TGCAGCACCGGGGAACGGGACAACTCCTACGAGCAGTACTTC. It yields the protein CSTGERDNSYEQYF.

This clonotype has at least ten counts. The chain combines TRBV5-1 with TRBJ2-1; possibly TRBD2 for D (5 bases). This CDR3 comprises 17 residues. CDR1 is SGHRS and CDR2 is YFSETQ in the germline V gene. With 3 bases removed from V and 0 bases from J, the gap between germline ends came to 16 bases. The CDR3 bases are TGCGCCAGCAGCTACTACGGGGTGGGGAGCTCCTACAATGAGCAGTTCTTC. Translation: CASSYYGVGSSYNEQFF.

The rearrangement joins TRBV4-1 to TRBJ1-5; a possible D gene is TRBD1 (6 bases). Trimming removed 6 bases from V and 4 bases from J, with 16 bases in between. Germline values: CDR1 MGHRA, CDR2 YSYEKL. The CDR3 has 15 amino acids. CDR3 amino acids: CASSRSDRSNQPQHF. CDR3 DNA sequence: TGCGCCAGCAGTCGATCGGACAGATCGAATCAGCCCCAGCATTTT.